These T cell receptor beta chains were read from a single sample in a study of blood T cells in healthy people across ages. TCRdb called the 5' RACE reads again in MiXCR, with one record for every CDR3 protein. The sample contains 1.5 million to 1.9 million distinct CDR3 sequences, roughly 43% of which appear only once. Material for sequencing was blood. Every receptor here comes from a woman between 18 and 29 years old in good health. CDR3s include the opening cysteine and the closing phenylalanine or tryptophan. The D gene is left open where the match is weak. For some rows the clone size is stated as once, few or many, or as a class when expanded; others skip it.

TRBV7-2	-	-	TRBJ2-7	CASSPTREQIREQYF	TGTGCCAGCAGCCCGACCCGCGAACAAATCCGCGAGCAGTACTTC
TRBV29-1	-	-	TRBJ2-7	CSVETGQYF	TGCAGCGTTGAGACGGGGCAGTACTTC
TRBV24-1	TRBD2	once	TRBJ2-7	CATSDPGLANEQYF	TGTGCCACCAGTGATCCCGGACTAGCGAATGAGCAGTACTTC
TRBV6-5	TRBD1	once	TRBJ2-7	CASSYSTGDFFEQYF	TGTGCCAGCAGTTACTCGACAGGGGACTTCTTCGAGCAGTACTTC
TRBV4-2	-	many	TRBJ1-1	CASSHLDRNTEAFF	TGTGCCAGCAGCCATCTGGACAGGAACACTGAAGCTTTCTTT
TRBV4-2	TRBD1	-	TRBJ1-2	CASSQEWTGLTNYGYTF	TGTGCCAGCAGCCAAGAGTGGACAGGCCTTACTAACTATGGCTACACCTTC
TRBV29-1	TRBD1	-	TRBJ1-1	CSVLGQGATEAFF	TGCAGCGTCCTGGGACAGGGGGCCACTGAAGCTTTCTTT
TRBV20-1	TRBD2	many	TRBJ2-1	CSAKSGSSYNEQFF	TGCAGTGCTAAAAGCGGGAGCTCCTACAATGAGCAGTTCTTC
TRBV6-2/TRBV6-3	-	-	TRBJ2-7	CASSYSFPSWDEQYF	TGTGCCAGCAGTTACTCATTCCCCAGCTGGGACGAGCAGTACTTC
TRBV4-1	-	-	TRBJ2-7	CASSQVPSRGGDEQYF	TGCGCCAGCAGCCAAGTACCCAGTAGGGGCGGGGACGAGCAGTACTTC
TRBV10-3	TRBD1	-	TRBJ1-4	CAISDRGNEKLFF	TGTGCCATCAGTGACAGGGGGAATGAAAAACTGTTTTTT
TRBV19	TRBD2	few	TRBJ2-1	CASMREGSYNEQFF	TGTGCCAGTATGCGGGAGGGGTCGTATAATGAGCAGTTCTTC
TRBV7-9	TRBD1	once	TRBJ2-7	CASRGQGNYEQYF	TGTGCCAGCAGGGGACAGGGAAACTACGAGCAGTACTTC
TRBV9	-	few	TRBJ2-7	CASRQYCEQYF	TGTGCCAGCAGACAGTACTGCGAGCAGTACTTC
TRBV29-1	-	few	TRBJ2-1	CSVDWGNEQFF	TGCAGCGTTGATTGGGGCAATGAGCAGTTCTTC
TRBV11-2	-	once	TRBJ2-6	CASSPNSLFGGRWSGANVLTF	TGTGCCAGCAGCCCGAATTCCCTATTCGGGGGGCGTTGGTCTGGGGCCAACGTCCTGACTTTC
TRBV29-1	TRBD2	-	TRBJ2-3	CSVYSGRAVDTQYF	TGCAGCGTTTATAGCGGGAGGGCCGTAGATACGCAGTATTTT
TRBV18	TRBD2	few	TRBJ2-7	CASSPVEAGGYEQYF	TGTGCCAGCTCACCGGTTGAGGCGGGGGGCTACGAGCAGTACTTC
TRBV7-7	-	-	TRBJ2-5	CASSLGAAEQETQYF	TGTGCTAGCAGCTTAGGGGCAGCCGAACAAGAGACCCAGTACTTC
TRBV2	-	few	TRBJ1-2	CASNDRQGGVGGYTF	TGTGCCAGCAATGATCGCCAAGGGGGTGTGGGCGGCTACACCTTC
TRBV4-3	-	-	TRBJ1-2	CASSQEINSNYGYTF	TGCGCCAGCAGCCAAGAAATTAATTCTAACTATGGCTACACCTTC
TRBV7-9	-	few	TRBJ2-3	CASSYQLGTDTQYF	TGTGCCAGCAGCTACCAGTTAGGCACAGATACGCAGTATTTT
TRBV27	TRBD1	few	TRBJ1-5	CASSTGGFQPQHF	TGTGCCAGCAGTACAGGGGGCTTTCAGCCCCAGCATTTT
TRBV5-6	TRBD1	-	TRBJ2-5	CASSLFPTGGQETQYF	TGTGCCAGCAGCTTGTTCCCGACAGGGGGGCAGGAGACCCAGTACTTC
TRBV28	-	-	TRBJ1-2	CASTGPTDNYGYTF	TGTGCCAGCACGGGACCGACCGATAACTATGGCTACACCTTC
TRBV12-3/TRBV12-4	-	-	TRBJ1-5	CASSENSNQPQHF	TGTGCCAGCAGCGAAAATAGCAATCAGCCCCAGCATTTT
TRBV7-9	TRBD1	-	TRBJ2-5	CASSRGTGGTQYF	TGTGCCAGCAGCCGCGGGACAGGGGGGACCCAGTACTTC
TRBV20-1	-	few	TRBJ2-1	CSARGRGKGFYNEQFF	TGCAGTGCTAGAGGCCGGGGGAAGGGATTCTACAATGAGCAGTTCTTC
TRBV11-2	TRBD1	few	TRBJ1-1	CASSSPGQKKAFF	TGTGCCAGCAGCTCCCCGGGACAGAAAAAAGCTTTCTTT
TRBV12-3/TRBV12-4	-	many	TRBJ2-1	CASSLAGPQFF	TGTGCCAGCAGTTTAGCAGGGCCCCAGTTCTTC
TRBV27	-	-	TRBJ1-5	CASMSGLNQPQHF	TGTGCCAGCATGTCCGGGCTCAATCAGCCCCAGCATTTT
TRBV12-3/TRBV12-4	-	-	TRBJ2-4	CASNEDGDGIQYF	TGTGCCAGCAATGAGGACGGGGACGGGATTCAGTACTTC
TRBV6-6	TRBD2	-	TRBJ2-7	CASTQSGGSYEQYF	TGTGCCAGCACCCAGAGCGGGGGGTCCTACGAGCAGTACTTC
TRBV12-3/TRBV12-4	-	few	TRBJ2-6	CASRQGYGANVLTF	TGTGCCAGCAGACAGGGTTACGGGGCCAACGTCCTGACTTTC
TRBV20-1	-	few	TRBJ2-5	CSARGSLAYLSDETQYF	TGCAGTGCTAGAGGAAGTCTAGCGTATTTGTCGGACGAGACCCAGTACTTC
TRBV11-1	TRBD2	few	TRBJ2-1	CASSDALSGRFNEQFF	TGTGCCAGCAGCGATGCCCTCAGCGGGAGGTTTAATGAGCAGTTCTTC
TRBV12-3/TRBV12-4	-	many	TRBJ2-3	CASSLFGPLSTDTQYF	TGTGCCAGCAGTTTATTCGGACCTCTCAGCACAGATACGCAGTATTTT
TRBV20-1	TRBD2	-	TRBJ2-2	CSASSTSGYTGELFF	TGCAGTGCTTCTTCGACTAGCGGATACACCGGGGAGCTGTTTTTT
TRBV7-9	TRBD2	-	TRBJ2-7	CASSLESTSGEQYF	TGTGCCAGCAGCTTAGAGTCGACTAGCGGCGAGCAGTACTTC
TRBV7-2	-	-	TRBJ1-2	CASSSGRWLHLNGYTF	TGTGCCAGCAGCTCCGGACGGTGGCTGCACCTTAATGGCTACACCTTC
TRBV7-2	-	-	TRBJ2-1	CASSIQGQKHNEQFF	TGTGCCAGCAGCATACAGGGCCAGAAACACAATGAGCAGTTCTTC
TRBV2	-	few	TRBJ1-5	CASSEALGQPQHF	TGTGCCAGCAGTGAGGCCTTGGGTCAGCCCCAGCATTTT
TRBV9	TRBD1	few	TRBJ2-1	CASSPWTGPYNEQFF	TGTGCCAGCAGCCCTTGGACAGGACCGTACAATGAGCAGTTCTTC
TRBV4-3	TRBD1	-	TRBJ1-1	CASSNRGNTEAFF	TGCGCCAGCAGCAACAGGGGGAACACTGAAGCTTTCTTT
TRBV29-1	-	-	TRBJ2-7	CSVDDSPISYEQYF	TGCAGCGTTGACGACAGTCCTATCTCCTACGAGCAGTACTTC
TRBV9	-	many	TRBJ1-2	CASSIEDRPEGYTF	TGTGCCAGCAGCATAGAAGACAGGCCTGAAGGCTACACCTTC
TRBV6-2/TRBV6-3	TRBD2	-	TRBJ2-1	CASSYDGLAEQFF	TGTGCCAGCAGTTACGATGGACTAGCGGAGCAGTTCTTC
TRBV14	-	-	TRBJ1-5	CASSQEIGQPQHF	TGTGCCAGCAGCCAAGAGATCGGCCAGCCCCAGCATTTT